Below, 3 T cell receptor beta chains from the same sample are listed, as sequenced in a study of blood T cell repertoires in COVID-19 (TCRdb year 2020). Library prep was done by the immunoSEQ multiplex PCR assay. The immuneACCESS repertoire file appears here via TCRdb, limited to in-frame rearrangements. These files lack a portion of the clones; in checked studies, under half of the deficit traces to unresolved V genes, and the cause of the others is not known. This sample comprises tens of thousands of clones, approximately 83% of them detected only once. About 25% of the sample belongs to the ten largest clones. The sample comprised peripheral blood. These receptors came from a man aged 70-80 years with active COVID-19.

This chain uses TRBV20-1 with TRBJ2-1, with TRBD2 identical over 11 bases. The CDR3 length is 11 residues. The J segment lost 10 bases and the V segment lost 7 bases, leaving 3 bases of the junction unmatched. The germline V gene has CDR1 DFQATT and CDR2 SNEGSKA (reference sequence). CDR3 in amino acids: CSVTSGREQFF. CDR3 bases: TGCAGTGTTACTAGCGGGAGAGAGCAGTTCTTC.

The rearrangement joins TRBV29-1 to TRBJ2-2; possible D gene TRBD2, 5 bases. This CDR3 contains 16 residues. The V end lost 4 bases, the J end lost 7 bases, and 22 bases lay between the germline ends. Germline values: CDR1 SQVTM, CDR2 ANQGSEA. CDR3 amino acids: CSVAGRGTTGGGELFF. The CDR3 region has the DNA TGCAGCGTTGCCGGCCGGGGAACTACGGGCGGCGGGGAGCTGTTTTTT.

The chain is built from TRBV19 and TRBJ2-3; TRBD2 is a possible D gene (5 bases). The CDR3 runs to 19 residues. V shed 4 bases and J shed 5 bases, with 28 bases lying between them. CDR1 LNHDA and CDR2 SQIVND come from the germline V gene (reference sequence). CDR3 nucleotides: TGTGCCAGTAGTACTTTGCCCCCATCCTCGGGATTCGAGGGAGATACGCAGTATTTT. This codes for CASSTLPPSSGFEGDTQYF.